Detailed here is one T cell receptor (beta chain). Its cognate antigen is unknown. The data were obtained in a study of cytomegalovirus exposure and HLA in healthy donors. Study in general: In an earlier analysis, almost 120 million unique TCR beta sequences were found from 150 million to 200 million T cells.

Study results and caveats: When a later analysis was performed, an Asian-associated ancestry cluster reportedly had fewer N-insertions than the roughly 730-donor mean. Later on, a genetic analysis was performed. It linked a missense variant in DCLRE1C with V- and J-gene trimming of TCR beta.

V lost 4 bases and J 0 bases, leaving 13 bases between the germline ends. CDR1 MNHNS and CDR2 SASEGT come from the germline V gene. This CDR3 region has 17 residues. The PCR had 60 Vbeta and 13 Jbeta primers. Sequencing was performed with immunoSEQ multiplex PCR; in TCRdb, only in-frame clones are kept and a portion is missing. The sample contains roughly 180,000 clones, 75% to 85% of which appear only once. The J gene is TRBJ2-6, the V gene TRBV6-1; D might be TRBD2 (6 bases). The TCR originated in a young woman in good health and CMV-seropositive. Sequenced: PBMCs. Written as DNA, the CDR3 is TGTGCCAGCAGTGGGTCGGGGAGGAGCTCTGGGGCCAACGTCCTGACTTTC. Translated: CASSGSGRSSGANVLTF.